Listed here are 26 T cell receptor beta chains from one sample, sequenced in a study of PD-L1 blockade in urothelial cancer. Described time point: peripheral blood 6 weeks after treatment start. The repertoire was sequenced with immunoSEQ multiplex PCR; TCRdb's copy has only in-frame clones and lacks some. Of roughly 120,000 clones in the sample, under 95% are singletons; the top ten hold 3.5% to 4.5%. The material sequenced was PBMCs, taken around atezolizumab (anti-PD-L1) treatment. The receptors stem from a man in his sixties with urothelial cancer.

The chain couples TRBV23-1 to TRBJ2-7; 7 bases agree with TRBD2. TRBV23-1 qualifies as an ORF whose function is uncertain. The V gene end was trimmed by 4 bases and the J gene end by 4 bases; junction bases not matched to a gene: 13. The CDR3 is 16 residues long. The CDR3 sequence is CASSPPFQGGHYEQYF. The CDR3 nucleotides are TGCGCCAGCAGTCCCCCCTTTCAGGGAGGGCATTACGAGCAGTACTTC.

The J gene is TRBJ2-3, the V gene TRBV6-6; no reliable D call. Germline values: CDR1 MNHNY, CDR2 SVGAGI (reference sequence). The ends were cut back, 2 bases at V and 6 bases at J, with 3 bases in the middle. The CDR3 loop spans 11 amino acids. CDR3 sequence reads: CASSYLDTQYF. The CDR3 bases are TGTGCCAGCAGTTACCTGGATACGCAGTATTTT.

The V and J genes are TRBV7-2 and TRBJ2-3; D might be TRBD1 (5 bases). Germline V gene data show CDR1 as SGHTA and CDR2 as FQGNSA. CDR3 length: 14 amino acids. V lost 5 bases and J lost 1, with 10 bases in between. CDR3 amino acids: CASSGQGGTDTQYF. For the CDR3, the DNA is TGTGCCAGCAGCGGGCAAGGGGGCACAGATACGCAGTATTTT.

The V and J genes are TRBV2 and TRBJ2-3; D unresolved. CDR3 length: 12 amino acids. V was clipped by 5 bases and J by 6 bases, with 9 bases between them. Germline CDR1 SNHLY, CDR2 FYNNEI. The CDR3 coding sequence is TGTGCCAGCAGTTACACGCGGGATACGCAGTATTTT. Translation gives CASSYTRDTQYF.

The chain links TRBV19 to TRBJ2-2; TRBD2 agrees at 9 bases. The CDR3 spans 15 residues. Germline values: CDR1 LNHDA, CDR2 SQIVND (reference sequence). The V segment lost 5 bases and the J segment 3 bases; nucleotides outside the gene matches: 4. The CDR3 DNA follows: TGTGCCAGTAGTCTGCGGGGGGGCGACACCGGGGAGCTGTTTTTT. Translated, it gives CASSLRGGDTGELFF.

The chain recombines TRBV21-1 with TRBJ1-1; the tabulated D call, TRBD1, remains unverified against the DNA. TRBV21-1 is an annotated pseudogene. The CDR3 is made up of 16 amino acids. CDR3 in amino acids: CASSARTDRGSTEAFF. The CDR3 bases are TGTGCCAGCAGCGCGAGGACGGACAGGGGTAGCACTGAAGCTTTCTTT.

The chain joins TRBV5-6 to TRBJ2-1; TRBD1 matches 9 bases. Per germline, CDR1 SGHDT and CDR2 YYEEEE. The CDR3 runs 15 residues. V was clipped by 4 bases and J by 10 bases; unmatched bases: 12. This CDR3 reads CASSNPGTGYPEQFF. For the CDR3, the DNA is TGTGCCAGCAGCAACCCCGGGACAGGGTATCCCGAGCAGTTCTTC.

This clone has only one observation. The genes are TRBV19 and TRBJ1-2; D is perhaps TRBD1 (5 bases). Germline values: CDR1 LNHDA, CDR2 SQIVND (reference sequence). The CDR3 is 14 amino acids. Trimming pared 3 bases from V and 4 bases from J, leaving 12 bases between. This CDR3 reads CASSMTSGRYGYTF. The DNA of the CDR3 is TGTGCCAGTAGTATGACGTCAGGGCGCTATGGCTACACCTTC.

The rearrangement uses TRBV9 and TRBJ1-6; 11 nucleotides match TRBD1. This CDR3 is 14 amino acids long. The trim removed 2 bases at V and 12 bases at J, leaving 4 bases unmatched. Germline values: CDR1 SGDLS, CDR2 YYNGEE. CDR3 nucleotides: TGTGCCAGCAGCGTGGGACAGGGGGTTGGACCCCTCCACTTT. Encoded protein: CASSVGQGVGPLHF.

J is TRBJ2-5 and V is TRBV5-1, with 13 bases aligning to TRBD2. The V gene's germline CDR1 is SGHRS and CDR2 YFSETQ. Trimming at V came to 4 bases and at J to 2 bases, leaving 5 bases not matched to a gene. This CDR3 region has 16 residues. This CDR3 reads CASSLGTSGMQETQYF. DNA of the CDR3: TGCGCCAGCAGCCTAGGGACTAGCGGGATGCAAGAGACCCAGTACTTC.

This clone showed up just once. The chain recombines TRBV5-1 with TRBJ2-3, with 7 bases that match TRBD1. After removal of 1 base from V and 6 bases from J, the junction contained 5 bases not matched to a gene. The CDR3 has 14 amino acids. Per germline, CDR1 SGHRS and CDR2 YFSETQ. As DNA, the CDR3 is TGCGCCAGCAGCTTGACAACAGGGGCCGATACGCAGTATTTT. Encoded protein: CASSLTTGADTQYF.

The chain combines TRBV4-1 with TRBJ1-2, with 9 bases matching TRBD1. J gave up 4 bases and V 3 bases, and 9 bases lay outside the gene matches. The length of the CDR3 is 16 residues. The germline V gene encodes CDR1 MGHRA and CDR2 YSYEKL. The CDR3 DNA reads TGCGCCAGCAGCCAGCTGGGACAGGGCGTAATCTATGGCTACACCTTC. Translated, it gives CASSQLGQGVIYGYTF.

CDR3 coding DNA: TGTGCCAGTAATAGACAGAATAATGAAAAACTGTTTTTT. Amino acid sequence: CASNRQNNEKLFF. V gene TRBV2 combines with J gene TRBJ1-4; D may be TRBD1 (5 bases). The CDR3 is 13 residues long. Per the germline V gene, CDR1 is SNHLY and CDR2 is FYNNEI. V lost 9 bases and J lost 4, with 12 bases in between.

J is TRBJ2-5 and V is TRBV2, with 10 positions matching TRBD2. The CDR3 is 17 residues long. Unmatched junction bases numbered 13, after V lost 5 bases and J lost 4 bases. Germline V CDR1 and CDR2: SNHLY, FYNNEI. DNA for the CDR3: TGTGCCAGCAGTAGGACCTCGGGGCTAGCGGGAGCAGAGACCCAGTACTTC. It is translated as CASSRTSGLAGAETQYF.

This sequence joins TRBV10-2 and TRBJ2-7, with 7 bases fitting TRBD1. J lost 5 bases, V lost 6 bases, and 4 bases had no gene match. The CDR3 extends over 12 amino acids. From germline, CDR1 is WSHSY and CDR2 SAAADI. The CDR3 region has the DNA TGCGCCAGCAGAGAGGGACAGAACGAGCAGTACTTC. Its protein is CASREGQNEQYF.

The rearrangement links TRBV5-1 to TRBJ2-2; D might be TRBD2 (5 bases). V was clipped by 3 bases and J by 7 bases, with 13 bases between them. This CDR3 has 14 amino acids. Germline V gene data show CDR1 as SGHRS and CDR2 as YFSETQ. This CDR3 is CASSYNPEGGELFF. The CDR3 DNA sequence: TGCGCCAGCAGCTACAACCCCGAGGGCGGGGAGCTGTTTTTT.

The CDR3 loop reads CASSPGGTVNTEAFF. CDR3 in DNA: TGTGCCAGCAGCCCGGGGGGGACAGTGAACACTGAAGCTTTCTTT. The genes are TRBV7-2 and TRBJ1-1, with 7 bases identical to TRBD1. Germline lookup yields CDR1 SGHTA and CDR2 FQGNSA. The CDR3 runs to 15 residues. V lost 5 bases, J lost 0 bases, and 6 bases stayed unmatched.

The rearrangement links TRBV29-1 to TRBJ2-1; D possibly corresponds to TRBD2 (6 bases). V lost 1 base and J lost 0, with 13 bases in between. CDR3 length: 16 amino acids. CDR1 is SQVTM, CDR2 ANQGSEA, per germline. CDR3 in amino acids: CSVEVGDSSSYNEQFF. The DNA for the CDR3 is TGCAGCGTTGAAGTGGGGGACTCGAGCTCCTACAATGAGCAGTTCTTC.

This chain uses TRBV18 with TRBJ2-3; 11 positions match TRBD2. The CDR3 runs 15 residues. CDR1 and CDR2 from the germline V gene are KGHSH and LQKENI. V was clipped by 2 bases and J by 6 bases; unmatched bases: 4. CDR3: CASSPSLAGEDTQYF. CDR3 DNA sequence: TGTGCCAGCTCACCATCACTAGCGGGGGAGGATACGCAGTATTTT.

This chain uses TRBV19 with TRBJ2-3; 7 nucleotides agree with TRBD1. The CDR3 extends over 14 amino acids. Germline V gene sequence: CDR1 LNHDA, CDR2 SQIVND (reference sequence). With 7 bases clipped from V and 1 base from J, the junction kept 5 bases outside the gene matches. The CDR3 nucleotides are TGTGCCAGTAAAACAGGGGCCGGCACAGATACGCAGTATTTT. As protein: CASKTGAGTDTQYF.

The chain carries TRBV5-4 and TRBJ1-2; 7 positions match TRBD1. Germline V gene data show CDR1 as SGHNT and CDR2 as YYREEE (reference sequence). This CDR3 comprises 14 residues. The J segment lost 0 bases and the V segment lost 4 bases, leaving 3 bases of the junction unmatched. The CDR3 DNA reads TGTGCCAGCAGCCCGACAGGGACTAACTATGGCTACACCTTC. This codes for CASSPTGTNYGYTF.

The gene calls are TRBV4-3 and TRBJ2-1; 8 positions match TRBD1. Trimming at V came to 3 bases and at J to 7 bases, leaving 8 bases not matched to a gene. The CDR3 runs to 15 residues. Germline CDR1 is LGHNA and CDR2 is YSLEER. CDR3 protein: CASSHRQGIFNEQFF. The CDR3 DNA is TGCGCCAGCAGCCACCGACAGGGGATTTTTAATGAGCAGTTCTTC.

The chain recombines TRBV30 with TRBJ1-2; D is undetermined. Deletions cut 0 bases from V and 7 bases from J, with 6 bases between. Germline lookup yields CDR1 GTSNPN and CDR2 SVGIG (reference sequence). The CDR3 extends over 11 amino acids. CDR3 nucleotides: TGTGCCTGGAGTGTTCAGTCTGGCTACACCTTC. This codes for CAWSVQSGYTF.

V usage is TRBV19 and J usage is TRBJ1-6, with D uncertain. Deletions cut 0 bases from V and 10 bases from J, with 7 bases between. The CDR3 runs 13 residues. The germline V gene has CDR1 LNHDA and CDR2 SQIVND (reference sequence). The CDR3 region is CASSIDATSPLHF. CDR3 nucleotide sequence: TGTGCCAGTAGTATAGATGCTACCTCACCCCTCCACTTT.

The J gene is TRBJ2-7, the V gene TRBV5-4; 11 bases are shared with TRBD2. The germline CDR1 and CDR2 sequences are SGHNT and YYREEE (reference sequence). This CDR3 contains 15 residues. Losses at the gene ends were 5 bases for V and 0 bases for J; bases not matched to a gene: 4. CDR3 amino acids: CASSSSGRSSYEQYF. In DNA form, the CDR3 reads TGTGCCAGCAGTTCTAGCGGGAGGAGCTCCTACGAGCAGTACTTC.

This chain uses TRBV7-2 with TRBJ2-5, with 7 bases identical to TRBD2. This CDR3 has 14 residues. From germline, CDR1 is SGHTA and CDR2 FQGNSA. Losses at the gene ends were 5 bases for V and 0 bases for J; bases not matched to a gene: 3. In DNA, the CDR3 is TGTGCCAGCAGCAAAGGACTAGACCAAGAGACCCAGTACTTC. As protein: CASSKGLDQETQYF. The full variable domain, rest sourced from reference TRBV7-2 and TRBJ2-5, is GAGVSQSPSNKVTEKGKDVELRCDPISGHTALYWYRQSLGQGLEFLIYFQGNSAPDKSGLPSDRFSAERTGGSVSTLTIQRTQQEDSAVYLCASSKGLDQETQYFGPGTRLLVL.